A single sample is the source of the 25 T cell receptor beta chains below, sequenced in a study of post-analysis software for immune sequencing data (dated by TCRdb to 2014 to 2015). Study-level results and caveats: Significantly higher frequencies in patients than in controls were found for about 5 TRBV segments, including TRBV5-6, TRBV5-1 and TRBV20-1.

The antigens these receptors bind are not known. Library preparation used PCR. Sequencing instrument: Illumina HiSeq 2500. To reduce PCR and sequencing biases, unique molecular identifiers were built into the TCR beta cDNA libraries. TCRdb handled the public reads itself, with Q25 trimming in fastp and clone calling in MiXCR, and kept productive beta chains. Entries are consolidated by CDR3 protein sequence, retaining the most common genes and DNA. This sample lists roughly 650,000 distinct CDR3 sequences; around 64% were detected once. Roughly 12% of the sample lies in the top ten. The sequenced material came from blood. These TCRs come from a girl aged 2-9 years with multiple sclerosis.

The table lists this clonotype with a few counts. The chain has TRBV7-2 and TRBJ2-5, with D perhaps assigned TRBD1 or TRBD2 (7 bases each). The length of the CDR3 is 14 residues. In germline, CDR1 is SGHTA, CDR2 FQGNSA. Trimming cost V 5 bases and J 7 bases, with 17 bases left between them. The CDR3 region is CASSPRDRLATQYF. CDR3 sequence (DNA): TGTGCCAGCAGCCCTCGGGACAGACTAGCGACCCAGTACTTC.

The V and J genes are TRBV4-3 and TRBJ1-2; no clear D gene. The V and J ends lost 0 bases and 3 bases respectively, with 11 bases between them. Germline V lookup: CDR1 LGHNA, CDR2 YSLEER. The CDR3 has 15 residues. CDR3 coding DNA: TGCGCCAGCAGCCAAGATCTGGTCTCTTACTATGGCTACACCTTC. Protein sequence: CASSQDLVSYYGYTF.

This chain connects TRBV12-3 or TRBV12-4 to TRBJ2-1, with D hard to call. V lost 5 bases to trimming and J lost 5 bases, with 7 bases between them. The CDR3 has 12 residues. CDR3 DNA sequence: TGTGCCAGCAGTCCTTATAACAATGAGCAGTTCTTC. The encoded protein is CASSPYNNEQFF.

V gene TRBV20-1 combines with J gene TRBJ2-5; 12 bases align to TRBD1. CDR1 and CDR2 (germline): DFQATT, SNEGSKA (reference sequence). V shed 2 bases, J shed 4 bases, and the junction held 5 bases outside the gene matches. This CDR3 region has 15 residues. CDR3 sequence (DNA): TGCAGTGCTAGATCGGGACAGGGGGCCGGAGAGACCCAGTACTTC. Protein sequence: CSARSGQGAGETQYF.

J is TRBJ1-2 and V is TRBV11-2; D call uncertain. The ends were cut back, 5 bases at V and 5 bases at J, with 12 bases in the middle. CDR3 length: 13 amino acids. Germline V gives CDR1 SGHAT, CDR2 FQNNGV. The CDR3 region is CASSTTDGYGYTF. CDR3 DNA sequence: TGTGCCAGCAGCACCACGGACGGATATGGCTACACCTTC.

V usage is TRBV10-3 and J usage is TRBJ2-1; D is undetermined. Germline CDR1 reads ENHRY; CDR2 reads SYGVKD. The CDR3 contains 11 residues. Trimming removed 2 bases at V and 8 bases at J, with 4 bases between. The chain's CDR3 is CAISELYEQFF. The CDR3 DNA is TGTGCCATCAGTGAGCTTTATGAGCAGTTCTTC.

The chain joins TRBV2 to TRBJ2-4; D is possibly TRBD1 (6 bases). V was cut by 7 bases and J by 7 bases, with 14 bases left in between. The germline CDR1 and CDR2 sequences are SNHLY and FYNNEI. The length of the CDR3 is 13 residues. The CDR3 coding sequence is TGTGCCAGCAACGAGGGTCAGGGGAACATTCAGTACTTC. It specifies CASNEGQGNIQYF.

The DNA for the CDR3 is TGTGCCAGCAGCCAGGTAGCGGGGGGCGGGACTGAGCAGTTCTTC. It translates to CASSQVAGGGTEQFF. The V and J genes are TRBV3-1 and TRBJ2-1; TRBD2 aligns across 10 bases. V was pared by 3 bases and J by 9 bases, with 8 bases of the junction left unmatched. This CDR3 has 15 residues. Germline lookup yields CDR1 LGHDT and CDR2 YNNKEL (reference sequence).

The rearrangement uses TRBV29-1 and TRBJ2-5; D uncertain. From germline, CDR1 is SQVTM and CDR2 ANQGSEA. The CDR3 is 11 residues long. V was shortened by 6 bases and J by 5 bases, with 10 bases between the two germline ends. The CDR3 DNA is TGCAGCGTCGACATGTGGGAGACCCAGTACTTC. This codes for CSVDMWETQYF.

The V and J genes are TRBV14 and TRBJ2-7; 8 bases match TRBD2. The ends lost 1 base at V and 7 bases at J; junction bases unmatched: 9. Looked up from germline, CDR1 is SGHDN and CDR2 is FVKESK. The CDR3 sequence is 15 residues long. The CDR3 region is CASSQAGGPINEQYF. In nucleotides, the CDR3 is TGTGCCAGCAGCCAAGCGGGGGGGCCTATCAATGAGCAGTACTTC.

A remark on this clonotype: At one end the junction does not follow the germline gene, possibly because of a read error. CDR3 loop: CATSRGGANYGYTF. Written as DNA, the CDR3 is TGTGCCACCAGCAGAGGGGGGGCCAACTACGGCTACACCTTC. The V gene is TRBV15, the J gene TRBJ1-2, with a tentative D call TRBD1 (6 bases). This CDR3 contains 14 residues. Germline V gene sequence: CDR1 LNHNV, CDR2 YYDKDF (reference sequence).

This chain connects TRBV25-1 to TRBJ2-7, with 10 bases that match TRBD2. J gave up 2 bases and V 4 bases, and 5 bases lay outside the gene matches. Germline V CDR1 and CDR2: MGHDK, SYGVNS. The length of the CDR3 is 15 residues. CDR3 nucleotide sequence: TGTGCCAGCAGTGCCCCGGGACTAGCGACCTACGAGCAGTACTTC. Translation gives CASSAPGLATYEQYF.

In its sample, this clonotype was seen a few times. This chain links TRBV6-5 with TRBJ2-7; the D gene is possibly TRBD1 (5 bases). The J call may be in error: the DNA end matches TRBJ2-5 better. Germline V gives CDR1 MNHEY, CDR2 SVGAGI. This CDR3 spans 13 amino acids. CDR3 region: CASSLFSGETQYF. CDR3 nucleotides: TGTGCCAGCAGTTTATTTTCAGGGGAGACCCAGTACTTC.

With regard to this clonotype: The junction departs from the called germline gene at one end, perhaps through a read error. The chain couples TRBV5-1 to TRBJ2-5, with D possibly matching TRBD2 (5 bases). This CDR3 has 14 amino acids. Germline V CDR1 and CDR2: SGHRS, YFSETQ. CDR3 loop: CASSPGLVQETQYF. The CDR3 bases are TGTGCCAGCAGCCCAGGACTGGTCCAAGAGACCCAGTACTTC. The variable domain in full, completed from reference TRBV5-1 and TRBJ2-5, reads KAGVTQTPRYLIKTRGQQVTLSCSPISGHRSVSWYQQTPGQGLQFLFEYFSETQRNKGNFPGRFSGRQFSNSRSEMNVSTLELGDSALYLCASSPGLVQETQYFGPGTRLLVL.

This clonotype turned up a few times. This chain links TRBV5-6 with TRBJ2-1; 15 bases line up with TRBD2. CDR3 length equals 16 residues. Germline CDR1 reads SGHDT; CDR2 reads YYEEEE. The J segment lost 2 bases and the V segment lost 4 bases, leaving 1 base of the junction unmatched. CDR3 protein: CASSRTSGGAYNEQFF. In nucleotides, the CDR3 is TGTGCCAGCAGCCGGACTAGCGGGGGGGCCTACAATGAGCAGTTCTTC. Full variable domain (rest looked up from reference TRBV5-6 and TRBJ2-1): DAGVTQSPTHLIKTRGQQVTLRCSPKSGHDTVSWYQQALGQGPQFIFQYYEEEERQRGNFPDRFSGHQFPNYSSELNVNALLLGDSALYLCASSRTSGGAYNEQFFGPGTRLTVL.

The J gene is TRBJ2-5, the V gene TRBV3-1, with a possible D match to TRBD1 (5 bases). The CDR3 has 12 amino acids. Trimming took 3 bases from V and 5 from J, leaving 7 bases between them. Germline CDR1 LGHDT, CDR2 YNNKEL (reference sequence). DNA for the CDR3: TGTGCCAGCAGCCACAGGGCGGAGACCCAGTACTTC. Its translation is CASSHRAETQYF.

Here the CDR3 reads CASRGQGGLSYTF. DNA of the CDR3: TGTGCCAGCAGGGGACAGGGAGGCTTAAGCTACACCTTC. The chain couples TRBV2 to TRBJ1-2, with 9 bases matching TRBD1. This CDR3 has 13 residues. CDR1 and CDR2 (germline): SNHLY, FYNNEI. The trim removed 6 bases at V and 9 bases at J, leaving 8 bases unmatched.

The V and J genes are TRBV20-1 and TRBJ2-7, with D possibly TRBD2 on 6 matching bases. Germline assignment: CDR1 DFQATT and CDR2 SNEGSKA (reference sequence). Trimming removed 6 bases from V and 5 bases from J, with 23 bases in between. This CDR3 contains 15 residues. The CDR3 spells CSASGPLAQFNEQYF. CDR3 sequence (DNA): TGCAGTGCCAGCGGCCCACTAGCTCAGTTTAACGAGCAGTACTTC.

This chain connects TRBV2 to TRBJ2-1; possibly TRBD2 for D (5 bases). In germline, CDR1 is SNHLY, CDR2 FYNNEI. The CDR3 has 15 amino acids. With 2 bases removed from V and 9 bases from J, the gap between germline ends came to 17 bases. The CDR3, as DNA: TGTGCCAGCAGTGAAAGGGCCCCGGGGAGCAGTGAGCAGTTCTTC. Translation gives CASSERAPGSSEQFF.

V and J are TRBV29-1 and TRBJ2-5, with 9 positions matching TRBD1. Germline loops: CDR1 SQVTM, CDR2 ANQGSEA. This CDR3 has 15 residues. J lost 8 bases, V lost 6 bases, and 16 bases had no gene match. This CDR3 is CSVLTLTGGPRTQYF. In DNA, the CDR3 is TGCAGCGTCCTAACCCTGACAGGGGGGCCAAGAACCCAGTACTTC.

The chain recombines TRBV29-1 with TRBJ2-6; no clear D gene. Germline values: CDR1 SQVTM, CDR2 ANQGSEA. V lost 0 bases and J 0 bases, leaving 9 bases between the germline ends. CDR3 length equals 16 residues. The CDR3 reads CSVEEMTPSGANVLTF. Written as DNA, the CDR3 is TGCAGCGTTGAAGAGATGACTCCCTCTGGGGCCAACGTCCTGACTTTC.

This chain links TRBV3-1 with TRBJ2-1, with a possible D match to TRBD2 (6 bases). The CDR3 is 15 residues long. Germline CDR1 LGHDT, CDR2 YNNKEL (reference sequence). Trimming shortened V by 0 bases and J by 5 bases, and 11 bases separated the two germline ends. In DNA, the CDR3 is TGTGCCAGCAGCCAAGAATTGGAGGGCCACAATGAGCAGTTCTTC. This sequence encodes CASSQELEGHNEQFF.

The CDR3 is CSARTGTGYEQYF. As DNA, the CDR3 is TGCAGTGCTAGAACCGGGACAGGGTACGAGCAGTACTTC. V is TRBV20-1 and J is TRBJ2-7, with 9 bases matching TRBD1. Germline lookup yields CDR1 DFQATT and CDR2 SNEGSKA (reference sequence). With 2 bases clipped from V and 4 bases from J, the junction kept 3 bases outside the gene matches. CDR3 size: 13 residues.

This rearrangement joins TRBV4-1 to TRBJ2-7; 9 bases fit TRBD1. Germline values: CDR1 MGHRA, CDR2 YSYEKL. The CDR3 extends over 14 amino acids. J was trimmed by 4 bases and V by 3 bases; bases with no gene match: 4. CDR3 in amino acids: CASSHDRGGYEQYF. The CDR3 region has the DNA TGCGCCAGCAGCCATGACAGGGGGGGGTACGAGCAGTACTTC.

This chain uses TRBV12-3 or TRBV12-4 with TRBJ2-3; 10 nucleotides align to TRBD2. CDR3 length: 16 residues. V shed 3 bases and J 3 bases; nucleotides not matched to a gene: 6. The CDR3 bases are TGTGCCAGCAGTTTGAGTAGCGGGAGGTGGACAGATACGCAGTATTTT. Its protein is CASSLSSGRWTDTQYF.